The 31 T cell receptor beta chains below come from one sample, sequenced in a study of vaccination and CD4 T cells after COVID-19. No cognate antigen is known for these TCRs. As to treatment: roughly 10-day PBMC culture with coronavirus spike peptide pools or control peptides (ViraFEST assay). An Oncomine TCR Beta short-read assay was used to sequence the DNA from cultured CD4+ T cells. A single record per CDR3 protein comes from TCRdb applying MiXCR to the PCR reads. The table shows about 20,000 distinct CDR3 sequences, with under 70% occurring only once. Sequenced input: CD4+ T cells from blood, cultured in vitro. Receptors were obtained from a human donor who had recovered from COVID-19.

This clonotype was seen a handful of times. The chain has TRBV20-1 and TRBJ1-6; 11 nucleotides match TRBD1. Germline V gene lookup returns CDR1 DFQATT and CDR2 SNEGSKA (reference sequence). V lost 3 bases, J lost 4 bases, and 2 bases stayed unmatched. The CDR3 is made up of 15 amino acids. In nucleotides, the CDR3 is TGCAGTGCTAGGGGGACAGGGGGGTATAATTCACCCCTCCACTTT. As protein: CSARGTGGYNSPLHF.

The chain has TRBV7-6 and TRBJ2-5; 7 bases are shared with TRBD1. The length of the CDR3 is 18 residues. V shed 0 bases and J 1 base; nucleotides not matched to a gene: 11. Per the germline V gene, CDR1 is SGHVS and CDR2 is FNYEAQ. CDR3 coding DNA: TGTGCCAGCAGCTTAGCTTCCGCCGGGACAGTGGGCCAAGAGACCCAGTACTTC. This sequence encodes CASSLASAGTVGQETQYF.

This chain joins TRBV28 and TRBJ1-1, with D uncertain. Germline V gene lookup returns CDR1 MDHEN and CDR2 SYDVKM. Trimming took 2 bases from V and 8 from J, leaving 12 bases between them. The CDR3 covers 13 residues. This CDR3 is CASSLTDRREAFF. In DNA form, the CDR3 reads TGTGCCAGCAGTTTAACCGACCGTCGGGAAGCTTTCTTT.

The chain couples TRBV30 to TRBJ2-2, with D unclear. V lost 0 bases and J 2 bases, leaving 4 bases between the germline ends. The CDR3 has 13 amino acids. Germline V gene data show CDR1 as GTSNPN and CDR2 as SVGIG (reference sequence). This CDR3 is CAWSVSNTGELFF. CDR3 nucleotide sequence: TGTGCCTGGAGTGTCTCAAACACCGGGGAGCTGTTTTTT.

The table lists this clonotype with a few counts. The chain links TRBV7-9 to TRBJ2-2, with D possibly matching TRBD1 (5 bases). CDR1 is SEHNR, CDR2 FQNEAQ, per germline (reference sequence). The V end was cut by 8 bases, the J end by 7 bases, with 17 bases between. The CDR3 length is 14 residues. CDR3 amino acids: CASRQARVGGELFF. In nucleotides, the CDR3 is TGTGCCAGCCGGCAGGCCAGGGTTGGCGGGGAGCTGTTTTTT.

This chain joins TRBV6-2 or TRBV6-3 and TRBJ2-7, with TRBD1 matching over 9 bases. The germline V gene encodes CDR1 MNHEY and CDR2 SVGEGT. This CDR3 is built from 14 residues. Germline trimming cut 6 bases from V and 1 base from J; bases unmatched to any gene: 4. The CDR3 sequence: CASRDGTGSYEQYF. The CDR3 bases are TGTGCCAGCAGGGACGGGACAGGGTCCTACGAGCAGTACTTC.

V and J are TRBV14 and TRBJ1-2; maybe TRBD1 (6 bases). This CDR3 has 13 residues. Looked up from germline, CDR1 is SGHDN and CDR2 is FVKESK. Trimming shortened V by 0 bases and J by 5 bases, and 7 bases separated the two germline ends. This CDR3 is CASSQEQGYGYTF. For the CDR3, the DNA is TGTGCCAGCAGCCAAGAACAGGGATATGGCTACACCTTC. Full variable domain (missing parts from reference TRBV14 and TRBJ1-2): EAGVTQFPSHSVIEKGQTVTLRCDPISGHDNLYWYRRVMGKEIKFLLHFVKESKQDESGMPNNRFLAERTGGTYSTLKVQPAELEDSGVYFCASSQEQGYGYTFGSGTRLTVV.

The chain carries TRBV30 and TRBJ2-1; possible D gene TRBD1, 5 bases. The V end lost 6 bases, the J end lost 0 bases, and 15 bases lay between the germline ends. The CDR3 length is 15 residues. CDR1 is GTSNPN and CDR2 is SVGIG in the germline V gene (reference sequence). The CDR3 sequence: CACPIGARSYNEQFF. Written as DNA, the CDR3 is TGTGCCTGCCCTATTGGGGCTCGCTCCTACAATGAGCAGTTCTTC.

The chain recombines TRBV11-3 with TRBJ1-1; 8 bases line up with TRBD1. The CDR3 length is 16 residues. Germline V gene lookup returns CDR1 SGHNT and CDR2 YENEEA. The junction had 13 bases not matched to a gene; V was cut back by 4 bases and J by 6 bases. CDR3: CASSSPFQGARPEAFF. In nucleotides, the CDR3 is TGTGCCAGCAGCTCTCCCTTTCAGGGGGCGCGTCCTGAAGCTTTCTTT.

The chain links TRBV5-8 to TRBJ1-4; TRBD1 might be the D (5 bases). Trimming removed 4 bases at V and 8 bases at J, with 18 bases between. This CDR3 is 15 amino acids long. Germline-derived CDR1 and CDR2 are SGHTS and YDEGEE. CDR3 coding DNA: TGTGCCAGCAGCACATTGACTCCGTGGGGGGAAAAACTGTTTTTT. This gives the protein CASSTLTPWGEKLFF.

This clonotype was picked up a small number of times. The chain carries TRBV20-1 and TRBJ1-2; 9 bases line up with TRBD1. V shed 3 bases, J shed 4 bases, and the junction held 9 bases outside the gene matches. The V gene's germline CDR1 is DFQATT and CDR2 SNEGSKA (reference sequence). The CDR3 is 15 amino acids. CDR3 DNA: TGCAGTGCTAGGAGGACAGGGGCCGCAGGCTATGGCTACACCTTC. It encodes CSARRTGAAGYGYTF.

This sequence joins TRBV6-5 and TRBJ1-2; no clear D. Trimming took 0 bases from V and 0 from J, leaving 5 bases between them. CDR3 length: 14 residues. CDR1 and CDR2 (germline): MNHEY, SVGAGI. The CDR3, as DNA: TGTGCCAGCAGTTACTCGGCGGCTAACTATGGCTACACCTTC. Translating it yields CASSYSAANYGYTF.

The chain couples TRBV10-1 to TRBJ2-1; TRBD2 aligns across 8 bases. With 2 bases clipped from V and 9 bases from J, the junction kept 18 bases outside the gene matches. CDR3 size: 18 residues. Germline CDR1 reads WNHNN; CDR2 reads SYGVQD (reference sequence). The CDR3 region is CASSERGGGTVGAGEQFF. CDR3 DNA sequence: TGCGCCAGCAGTGAGCGAGGCGGGGGGACGGTCGGGGCGGGTGAGCAGTTCTTC.

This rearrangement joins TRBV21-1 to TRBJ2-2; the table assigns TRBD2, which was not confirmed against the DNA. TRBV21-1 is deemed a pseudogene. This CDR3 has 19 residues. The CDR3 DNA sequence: TGTGCCAGCAGCAAAGTGAGGGTAGCGGGAGGGCCGGTCACCGGGGAGCTGTTTTTT. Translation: CASSKVRVAGGPVTGELFF.

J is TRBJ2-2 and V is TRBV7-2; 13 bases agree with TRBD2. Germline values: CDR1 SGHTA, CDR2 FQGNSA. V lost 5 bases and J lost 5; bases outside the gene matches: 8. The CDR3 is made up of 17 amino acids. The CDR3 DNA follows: TGTGCCAGCAGCCCCCAGGGACTAGCGGGACGGACCGGGGAGCTGTTTTTT. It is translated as CASSPQGLAGRTGELFF.

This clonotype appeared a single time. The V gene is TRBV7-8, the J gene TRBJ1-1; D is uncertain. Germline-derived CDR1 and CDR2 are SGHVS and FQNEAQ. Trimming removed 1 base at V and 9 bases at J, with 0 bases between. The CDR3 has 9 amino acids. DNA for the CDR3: TGTGCCAGCAGCTTAGAAGCTTTCTTT. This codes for CASSLEAFF.

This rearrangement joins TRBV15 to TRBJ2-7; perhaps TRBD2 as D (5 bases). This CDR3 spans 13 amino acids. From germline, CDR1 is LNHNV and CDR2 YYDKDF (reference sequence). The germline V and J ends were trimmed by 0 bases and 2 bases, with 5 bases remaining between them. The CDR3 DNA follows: TGTGCCACCAGCAGAGACGGGACCTACGAGCAGTACTTC. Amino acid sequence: CATSRDGTYEQYF. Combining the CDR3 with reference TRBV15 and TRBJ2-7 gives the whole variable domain DAMVIQNPRYQVTQFGKPVTLSCSQTLNHNVMYWYQQKSSQAPKLLFHYYDKDFNNEADTPDNFQSRRPNTSFCFLDIRSPGLGDTAMYLCATSRDGTYEQYFGPGTRLTVT.

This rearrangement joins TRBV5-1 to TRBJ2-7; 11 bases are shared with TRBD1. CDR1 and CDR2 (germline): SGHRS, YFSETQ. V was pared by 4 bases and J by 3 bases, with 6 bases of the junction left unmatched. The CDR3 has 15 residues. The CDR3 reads CASSLRTGGIYEQYF. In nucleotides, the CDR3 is TGCGCCAGCAGCCTCCGGACAGGGGGCATCTACGAGCAGTACTTC.

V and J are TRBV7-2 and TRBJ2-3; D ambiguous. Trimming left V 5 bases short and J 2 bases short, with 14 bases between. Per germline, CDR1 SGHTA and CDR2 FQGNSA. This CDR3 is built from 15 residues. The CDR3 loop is CASSPRVAATDTQYF. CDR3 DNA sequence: TGTGCCAGCAGCCCACGTGTAGCTGCCACAGATACGCAGTATTTT. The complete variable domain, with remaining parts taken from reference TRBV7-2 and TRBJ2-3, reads GAGVSQSPSNKVTEKGKDVELRCDPISGHTALYWYRQSLGQGLEFLIYFQGNSAPDKSGLPSDRFSAERTGGSVSTLTIQRTQQEDSAVYLCASSPRVAATDTQYFGPGTRLTVL.

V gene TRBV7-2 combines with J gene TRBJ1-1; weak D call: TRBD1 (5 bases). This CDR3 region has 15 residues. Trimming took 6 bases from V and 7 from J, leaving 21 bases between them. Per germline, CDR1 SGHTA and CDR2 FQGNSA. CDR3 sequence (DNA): TGTGCCAGCAGTGGGTCGGGCGGGGGTTGGCGTGAAGCTTTCTTT. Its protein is CASSGSGGGWREAFF.

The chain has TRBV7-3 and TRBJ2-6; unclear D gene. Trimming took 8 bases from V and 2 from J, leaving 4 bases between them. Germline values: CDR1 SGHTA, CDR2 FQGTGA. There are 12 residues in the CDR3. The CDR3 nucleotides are TGTGCCAGCTCCGCTGGGGCCAACGTCCTGACTTTC. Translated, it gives CASSAGANVLTF.

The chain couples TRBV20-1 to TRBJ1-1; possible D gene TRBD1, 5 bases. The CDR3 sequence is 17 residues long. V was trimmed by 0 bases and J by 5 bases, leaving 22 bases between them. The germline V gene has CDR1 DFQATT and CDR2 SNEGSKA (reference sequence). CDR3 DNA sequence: TGCAGTGCTAGAGATAACCAGGGAAAGAGGAAAGGTACTGAAGCTTTCTTT. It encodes CSARDNQGKRKGTEAFF.

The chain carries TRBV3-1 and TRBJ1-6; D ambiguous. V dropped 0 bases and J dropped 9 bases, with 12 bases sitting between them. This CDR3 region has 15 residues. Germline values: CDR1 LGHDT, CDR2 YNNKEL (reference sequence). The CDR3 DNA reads TGTGCCAGCAGCCAAGAGGGAGGAGGCAGTTCACCCCTCCACTTT. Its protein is CASSQEGGGSSPLHF.

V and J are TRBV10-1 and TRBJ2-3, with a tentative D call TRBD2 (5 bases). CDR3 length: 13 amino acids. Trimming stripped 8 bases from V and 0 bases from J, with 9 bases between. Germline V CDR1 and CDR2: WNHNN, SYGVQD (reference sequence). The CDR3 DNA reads TGCGCCAGCCGGGAATCTAGCACAGATACGCAGTATTTT. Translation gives CASRESSTDTQYF.

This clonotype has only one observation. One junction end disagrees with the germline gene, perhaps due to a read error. The CDR3 DNA reads TGCGCCAGCAGCCAAGATCTGGTGGAACAGGGAGGGACCAAACTGTTCTTT. It translates to CASSQDLVEQGGTKLFF. The chain carries TRBV4-3 and TRBJ1-4; D might be TRBD1 (6 bases). The CDR3 length is 17 residues. Germline V gene data show CDR1 as LGHNA and CDR2 as YSLEER.

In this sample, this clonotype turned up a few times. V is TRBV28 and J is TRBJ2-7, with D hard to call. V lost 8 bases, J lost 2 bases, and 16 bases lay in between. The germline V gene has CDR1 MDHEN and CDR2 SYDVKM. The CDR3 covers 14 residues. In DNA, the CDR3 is TGTGCCAGCTCCATTGAGGCGCTTACCTACGAGCAGTACTTC. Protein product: CASSIEALTYEQYF.

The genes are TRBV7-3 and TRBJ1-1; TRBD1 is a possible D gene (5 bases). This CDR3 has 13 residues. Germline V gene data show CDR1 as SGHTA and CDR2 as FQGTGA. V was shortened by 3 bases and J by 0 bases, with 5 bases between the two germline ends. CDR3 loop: CASSLDMNTEAFF. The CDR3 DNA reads TGTGCCAGCAGCTTGGACATGAACACTGAAGCTTTCTTT. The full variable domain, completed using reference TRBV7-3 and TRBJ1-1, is GAGVSQTPSNKVTEKGKYVELRCDPISGHTALYWYRQSLGQGPEFLIYFQGTGAADDSGLPNDRFFAVRPEGSVSTLKIQRTERGDSAVYLCASSLDMNTEAFFGQGTRLTVV.

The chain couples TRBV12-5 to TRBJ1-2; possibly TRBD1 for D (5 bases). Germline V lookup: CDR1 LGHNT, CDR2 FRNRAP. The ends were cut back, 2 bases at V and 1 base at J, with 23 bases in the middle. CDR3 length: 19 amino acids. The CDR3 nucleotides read TGTGCTAGTGGTTTGACATACGGGGCCTACACACGGCATAACTATGGCTACACCTTC. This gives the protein CASGLTYGAYTRHNYGYTF. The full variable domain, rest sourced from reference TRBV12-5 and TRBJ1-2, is DARVTQTPRHKVTEMGQEVTMRCQPILGHNTVFWYRQTMMQGLELLAYFRNRAPLDDSGMPKDRFSAEMPDATLATLKIQPSEPRDSAVYFCASGLTYGAYTRHNYGYTFGSGTRLTVV.

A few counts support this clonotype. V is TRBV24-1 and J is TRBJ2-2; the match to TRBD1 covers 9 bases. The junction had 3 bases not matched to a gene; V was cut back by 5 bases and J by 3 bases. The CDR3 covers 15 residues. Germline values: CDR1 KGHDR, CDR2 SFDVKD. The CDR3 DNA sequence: TGTGCCACCAGTGTGGGACAGGGCCACACCGGGGAGCTGTTTTTT. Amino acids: CATSVGQGHTGELFF.

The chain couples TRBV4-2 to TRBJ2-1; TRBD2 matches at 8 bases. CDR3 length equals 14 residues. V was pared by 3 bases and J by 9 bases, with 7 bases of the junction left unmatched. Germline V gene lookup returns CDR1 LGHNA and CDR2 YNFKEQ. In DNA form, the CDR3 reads TGTGCCAGCAGCCAGCCGACTAGCGAGGGTGAGCAGTTCTTC. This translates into CASSQPTSEGEQFF.

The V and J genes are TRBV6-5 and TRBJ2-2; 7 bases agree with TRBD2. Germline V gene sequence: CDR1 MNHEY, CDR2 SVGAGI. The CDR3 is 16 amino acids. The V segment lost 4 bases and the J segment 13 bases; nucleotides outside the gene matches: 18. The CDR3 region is CASSFQPSGEGARLFF. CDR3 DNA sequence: TGTGCCAGCAGTTTTCAACCCTCGGGGGAGGGCGCACGGCTGTTTTTT.